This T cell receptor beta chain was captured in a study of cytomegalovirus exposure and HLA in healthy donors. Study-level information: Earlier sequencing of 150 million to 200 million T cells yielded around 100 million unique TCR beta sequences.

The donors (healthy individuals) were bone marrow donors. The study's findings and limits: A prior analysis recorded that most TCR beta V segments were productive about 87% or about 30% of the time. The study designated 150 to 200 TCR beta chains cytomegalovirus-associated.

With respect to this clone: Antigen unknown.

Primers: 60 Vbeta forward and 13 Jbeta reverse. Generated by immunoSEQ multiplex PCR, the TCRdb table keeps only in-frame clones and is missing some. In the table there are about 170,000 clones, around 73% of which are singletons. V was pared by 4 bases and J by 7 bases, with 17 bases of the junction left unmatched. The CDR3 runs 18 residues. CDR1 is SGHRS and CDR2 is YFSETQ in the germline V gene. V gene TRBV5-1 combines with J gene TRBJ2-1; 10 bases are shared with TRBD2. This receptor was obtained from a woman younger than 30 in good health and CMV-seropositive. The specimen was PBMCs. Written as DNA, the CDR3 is TGCGCCAGCAGCGTGGCAGCGGGGGGGCTCGGCGGTAGTAATGAGCAGTTCTTC. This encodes CASSVAAGGLGGSNEQFF.